Sequencing of this T cell receptor beta chain was carried out in a study of long-term antiretroviral therapy in people with HIV. General study points: Following ART, diversity rose but still fell short of transplant donor controls.

Details on this clone: What it binds is not known.

Trimming removed 5 bases from V and 7 bases from J, with 18 bases in between. The CDR3 consists of 14 residues. The germline V gene has CDR1 SGHTA and CDR2 FQGNSA. At the survey level, the v3.0 immunoSEQ assay was run. The table came from immunoSEQ multiplex PCR; TCRdb's copy has only in-frame clones and leaves some out. The table lists roughly 30,000 clones, around 85% of them singletons. The chain links TRBV7-2 to TRBJ2-7; D ambiguous. The source material was unsorted PBMCs, sampled 4.8 to 5 years after starting antiretroviral therapy. The TCR originated in a man aged 35 to 55 with HIV. The CDR3 loop reads CASSPGHARLEQYF. Written as DNA, the CDR3 is TGTGCCAGCAGCCCCGGTCACGCGAGGTTGGAGCAGTACTTC.